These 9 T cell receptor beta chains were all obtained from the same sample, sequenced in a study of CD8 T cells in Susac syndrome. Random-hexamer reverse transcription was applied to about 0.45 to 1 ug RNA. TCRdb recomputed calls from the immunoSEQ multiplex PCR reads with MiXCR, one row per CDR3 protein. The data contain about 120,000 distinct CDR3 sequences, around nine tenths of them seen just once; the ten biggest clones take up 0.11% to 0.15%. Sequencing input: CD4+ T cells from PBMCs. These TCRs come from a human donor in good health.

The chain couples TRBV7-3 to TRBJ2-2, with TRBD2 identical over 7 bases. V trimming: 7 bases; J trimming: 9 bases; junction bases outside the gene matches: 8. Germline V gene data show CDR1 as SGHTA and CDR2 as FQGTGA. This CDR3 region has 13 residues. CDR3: CASTPGGSRELFF. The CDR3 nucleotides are TGTGCCAGCACCCCCGGGGGGTCCCGGGAGCTGTTTTTT. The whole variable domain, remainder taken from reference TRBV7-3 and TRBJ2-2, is GAGVSQTPSNKVTEKGKYVELRCDPISGHTALYWYRQSLGQGPEFLIYFQGTGAADDSGLPNDRFFAVRPEGSVSTLKIQRTERGDSAVYLCASTPGGSRELFFGEGSRLTVL.

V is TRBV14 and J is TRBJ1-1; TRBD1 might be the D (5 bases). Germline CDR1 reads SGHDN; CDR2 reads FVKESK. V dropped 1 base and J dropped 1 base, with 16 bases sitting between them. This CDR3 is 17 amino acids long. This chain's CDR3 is CASSQGGHSRRNTEAFF. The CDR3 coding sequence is TGTGCCAGCAGCCAAGGGGGCCACAGCCGGAGGAACACTGAAGCTTTCTTT.

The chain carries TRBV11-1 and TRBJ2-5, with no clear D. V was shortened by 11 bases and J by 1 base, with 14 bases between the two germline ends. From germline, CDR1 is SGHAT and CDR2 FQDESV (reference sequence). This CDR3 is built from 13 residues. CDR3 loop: CACGSDPQETQYF. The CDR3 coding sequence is TGTGCCTGTGGATCGGACCCCCAAGAGACCCAGTACTTC.

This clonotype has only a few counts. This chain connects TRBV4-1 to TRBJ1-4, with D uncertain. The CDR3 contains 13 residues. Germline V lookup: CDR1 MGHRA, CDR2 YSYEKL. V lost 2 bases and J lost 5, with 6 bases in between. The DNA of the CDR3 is TGCGCCAGCAGCCAAAGCGTAAATGAAAAACTGTTTTTT. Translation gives CASSQSVNEKLFF.

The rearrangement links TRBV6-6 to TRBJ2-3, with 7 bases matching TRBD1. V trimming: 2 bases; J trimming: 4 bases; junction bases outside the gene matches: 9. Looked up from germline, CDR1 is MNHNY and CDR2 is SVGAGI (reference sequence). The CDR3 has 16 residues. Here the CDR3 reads CASSYPGQSEADTQYF. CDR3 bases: TGTGCCAGCAGTTACCCGGGACAGTCAGAAGCAGATACGCAGTATTTT.

The chain's CDR3 is CASSSTWTGGDNGYTF. Here the CDR3 DNA reads TGTGCCAGCAGCTCAACCTGGACAGGGGGCGACAACGGCTACACCTTC. The chain carries TRBV7-2 and TRBJ1-2; 11 bases agree with TRBD1. J gave up 8 bases and V 4 bases, and 12 bases lay outside the gene matches. This CDR3 comprises 16 residues. The germline gives CDR1 SGHTA, CDR2 FQGNSA.

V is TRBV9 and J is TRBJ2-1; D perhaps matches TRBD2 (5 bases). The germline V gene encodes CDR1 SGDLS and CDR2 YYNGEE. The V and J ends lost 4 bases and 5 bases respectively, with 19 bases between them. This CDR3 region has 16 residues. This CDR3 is CASSLGGGGGHNEQFF. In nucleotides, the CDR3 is TGTGCCAGCAGCCTCGGAGGTGGAGGAGGACACAATGAGCAGTTCTTC.

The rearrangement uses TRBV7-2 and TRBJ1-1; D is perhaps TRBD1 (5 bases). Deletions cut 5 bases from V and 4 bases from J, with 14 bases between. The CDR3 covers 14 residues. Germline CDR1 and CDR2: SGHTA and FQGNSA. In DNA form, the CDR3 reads TGTGCCAGCAGCCCGCCTCCAGGGCGCACTGAAGCTTTCTTT. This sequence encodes CASSPPPGRTEAFF.

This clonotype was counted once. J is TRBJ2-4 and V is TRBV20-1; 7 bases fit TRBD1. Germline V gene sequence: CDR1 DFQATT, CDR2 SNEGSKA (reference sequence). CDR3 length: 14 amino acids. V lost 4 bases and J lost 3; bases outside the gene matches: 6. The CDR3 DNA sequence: TGCAGTGCTAACAGGGGTTTCGTCAAAAACATTCAGTACTTC. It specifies CSANRGFVKNIQYF.